This entry features one T cell receptor beta chain sequence. The antigen is not known. These data are taken from a study of T cell responses to AZD1222 COVID-19 vaccine. Study overall: Samples with a second dose at about 4 or about 12 weeks were pooled together.

TCRdb's copy holds only in-frame clones and misses some; the assay was immunoSEQ multiplex PCR. This table has some 110,000 clones, about 87% appearing once. The J segment lost 1 base and the V segment lost 3 bases, leaving 4 bases of the junction unmatched. In germline, CDR1 is MNHEY, CDR2 SMNVEV (reference sequence). The CDR3 contains 15 residues. Study observations and caveats: Of the AZD1222 recipients, only 5 or 6 were seropositive at baseline. A mostly white British donor set with more females was recruited, and clonal diversity was possibly underestimated.

The sequence derives from an adult in good health. The chain joins TRBV27 to TRBJ2-5, with 8 bases that match TRBD2. This specimen consisted of peripheral blood, obtained on day 0 of AZD1222 vaccination. CDR3 nucleotide sequence: TGTGCCAGCAGTTTGACTAGCGAATCCCAAGAGACCCAGTACTTC. This encodes CASSLTSESQETQYF.